This section outlines one TCR beta chain sequence together with its context. Its antigen is not identified. This sample was included in a study of Ad26.COV2.S vaccination and SARS-CoV-2 variants. Study context: Ad26.COV2.S, an intramuscular injection, was given once or twice 56 days apart. General study results and limits: Similar non-spike TCR breadth was seen in vaccine and placebo recipients.

The CDR3 covers 15 residues. From germline, CDR1 is SNHLY and CDR2 FYNNEI. V was trimmed by 2 bases and J by 5 bases, leaving 15 bases between them. Regarding treatment: roughly 19 received Ad26.COV2.S at low or high dose, single or two shots; several received placebo; per-sample allocation not given. Specimens were obtained on day 63 following the first vaccine or placebo injection. Whoever gave the sample was an adult aged 18-55 years in Boston. Spike of the Wuhan-strain SARS-CoV-2 was expressed by an Ad26 vector, which formed the vaccine. The table came from immunoSEQ multiplex PCR; TCRdb's copy has only in-frame clones and leaves some out. The sample contains a few hundred thousand clones, 83% of which appear only once.

The chain uses TRBV2 and TRBJ1-2; no clear D. Here the sequenced sample was peripheral blood, taken in a trial of Ad26.COV2.S vaccine versus placebo. This receptor was obtained from a person aged 18-60 years who received the Ad26.COV2.S COVID-19 vaccine or a placebo. The CDR3 region is CASSESHTRTYGYTF. CDR3 bases: TGTGCCAGCAGTGAATCCCACACAAGAACATATGGCTACACCTTC.